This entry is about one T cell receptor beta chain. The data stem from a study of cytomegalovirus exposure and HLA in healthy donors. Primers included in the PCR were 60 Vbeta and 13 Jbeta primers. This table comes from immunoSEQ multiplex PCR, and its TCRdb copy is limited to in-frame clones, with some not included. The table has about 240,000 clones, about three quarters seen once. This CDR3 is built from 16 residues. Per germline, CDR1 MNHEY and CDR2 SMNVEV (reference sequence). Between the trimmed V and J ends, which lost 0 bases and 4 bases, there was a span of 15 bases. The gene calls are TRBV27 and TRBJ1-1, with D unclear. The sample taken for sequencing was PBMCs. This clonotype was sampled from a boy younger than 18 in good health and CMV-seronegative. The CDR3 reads CASSLSTGWEGTEAFF. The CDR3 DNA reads TGTGCCAGCAGTTTATCAACGGGGTGGGAGGGCACTGAAGCTTTCTTT.